This T cell receptor beta chain was retrieved from a study of blood T cell repertoires in COVID-19. Allocation to cohorts depended on clinical history reported by the participants. Here immunoSEQ multiplex PCR was the method, and the copy in TCRdb shows in-frame clones only, minus some. The sample lists 150,000 or so clones, less than 90% occurring once. Germline-derived CDR1 and CDR2 are WNHNN and SYGVQD (reference sequence). The length of the CDR3 is 14 residues. Trimming shortened V by 0 bases and J by 6 bases, and 12 bases separated the two germline ends. The sequenced sample was PBMCs or T cells enriched from blood (not recorded which). This chain connects TRBV10-1 to TRBJ2-7; D is perhaps TRBD2 (6 bases). This clonotype was obtained from a woman between 50 and 59 years old who had recovered from COVID-19. DNA of the CDR3: TGCGCCAGCAGTGAGTCGACGGCTAGCGCCGAGCAGTACTTC. Translated: CASSESTASAEQYF.